A single T cell receptor (beta chain) is shown here with its context. The sample is drawn from a study of blood T cell repertoires in COVID-19. The overall study: Acute and convalescent COVID-19 specimens originated in the United States, Italy and Spain. PBMCs, B-cell-depleted T cells, or T cells were the source of the cDNA or gDNA that made up the material.

Germline CDR1 MDHEN, CDR2 SYDVKM. The ends were cut back, 1 base at V and 4 bases at J, with 14 bases in the middle. This CDR3 comprises 16 residues. Original methodology: Quantification of nucleated cells was approximated via reference gene primer amplification. Profiled with immunoSEQ multiplex PCR; TCRdb holds only in-frame clones, not every one. V, J and clone size derive from that table, while D and trimming were established from the DNA sequence. There are roughly 200,000 clones in the sample; about 80% occur only once, and approximately 1.5% lies in the top ten. This chain connects TRBV28 to TRBJ2-1; TRBD1 might be the D (5 bases). Input material: peripheral blood. The receptor comes from a human donor in a cohort sampled during active COVID-19. CDR3 coding DNA: TGTGCCAGCAGTTTATCCCAGGGAATTGGGTACAATGAGCAGTTCTTC. Translation gives CASSLSQGIGYNEQFF.